Shown below are 4 T cell receptor beta chains from a single sample sequenced in a study of cytomegalovirus exposure and HLA in healthy donors. 60 Vbeta and 13 Jbeta primers were used in PCR. Clones were sequenced by immunoSEQ multiplex PCR, and TCRdb holds only the in-frame ones, with some missing. The sample shows approximately 190,000 clones, approximately 70% of them seen only once. Sequenced input: PBMCs. These TCRs come from a man aged 40-50 years in good health and CMV-seropositive.

The V call is TRBV27, the J call TRBJ2-7, with D perhaps matching TRBD1 (6 bases). Germline V CDR1 and CDR2: MNHEY, SMNVEV (reference sequence). V was clipped by 1 base and J by 9 bases, with 10 bases between them. The CDR3 contains 12 residues. The CDR3 nucleotides are TGTGCCAGCAGTTTATACCAGGGGCCGCAGTACTTC. Encoded protein: CASSLYQGPQYF.

A few counts support this clone. The chain links TRBV2 to TRBJ1-1; D remains unclear. The CDR3 runs to 13 residues. Germline V gene lookup returns CDR1 SNHLY and CDR2 FYNNEI. Trimming took off 6 bases at V and 1 base at J, with 9 bases between the two ends. CDR3 loop: CASRTTGNTEAFF. In nucleotides, the CDR3 is TGTGCCAGCAGGACGACTGGGAACACTGAAGCTTTCTTT.

The chain couples TRBV10-3 to TRBJ2-1, with TRBD1 identical over 10 bases. The germline V gene has CDR1 ENHRY and CDR2 SYGVKD. This CDR3 contains 16 residues. Trimming took 10 bases from V and 7 from J; bases not matched to a gene: 16. The CDR3 DNA reads TGTGCCACCCCCCGGCCGGGACAGGGGAGTGGGAATGAGCAGTTCTTC. Amino acids: CATPRPGQGSGNEQFF.

The V gene is TRBV7-9, the J gene TRBJ1-4, with 7 bases fitting TRBD1. CDR1 is SEHNR, CDR2 FQNEAQ, per germline (reference sequence). J lost 3 bases, V lost 1 base, and 2 bases had no gene match. CDR3 size: 15 residues. Here the CDR3 reads CASSLGQGPNEKLFF. The CDR3 DNA follows: TGTGCCAGCAGCTTAGGACAGGGACCTAATGAAAAACTGTTTTTT.